This is a list of T cell receptor beta chains from one sample in a study of blood T cell repertoires in COVID-19. Using immunoSEQ multiplex PCR, the repertoire was profiled, and TCRdb retains in-frame clones only, with some absent. The sample shows 200,000 to 250,000 clones, 92% of them seen only once. Sequencing input: peripheral blood. The source is a man between 60 and 75 years old with COVID-19, enrolled during active disease. The CDR3 runs from the conserved cysteine through the conserved F or W. Each record gives: clone size, V gene, D gene, CDR3 length, J gene, CDR3 DNA, CDR3 protein. The D gene is left open where the match is weak. Clone size is shown for a subset of rows, as once, few, many or a class of expanded clone.

size: -; V: TRBV24-1; D: TRBD1; length: 12; J: TRBJ1-1; DNA: TGTGCCACGGACAGGGGCCGGAAGGAAGCTTTCTTT; CDR3: CATDRGRKEAFF
size: -; V: TRBV18; D: TRBD2; length: 14; J: TRBJ2-4; DNA: TGTGCCAGCTCATTTAGGACGGCGGGAGACATTCAGTACTTC; CDR3: CASSFRTAGDIQYF
size: few; V: TRBV28; D: -; length: 13; J: TRBJ1-5; DNA: TGTGCCAGCAGTTTCGTCAGCAATCAGCCCCAGCATTTT; CDR3: CASSFVSNQPQHF
size: -; V: TRBV28; D: -; length: 15; J: TRBJ2-7; DNA: TGTGCCAGCAGTCCTCGGCAACAGGGAGCCTACGAGCAGTACTTC; CDR3: CASSPRQQGAYEQYF
size: -; V: TRBV18; D: -; length: 16; J: TRBJ1-1; DNA: TGTGCCAGCTCACCATTACCCGCGGACAGGAACACTGAAGCTTTCTTT; CDR3: CASSPLPADRNTEAFF
size: -; V: TRBV5-1; D: -; length: 13; J: TRBJ2-7; DNA: TGCGCCAGTAAGCCGGGACAAACCTACGAGCAGTACTTC; CDR3: CASKPGQTYEQYF
size: once; V: TRBV29-1; D: TRBD1; length: 14; J: TRBJ2-3; DNA: TGCAGCGTTGATGGACAGGGGTTGGCAGATACGCAGTATTTT; CDR3: CSVDGQGLADTQYF
size: once; V: TRBV12-3/TRBV12-4; D: -; length: 13; J: TRBJ2-7; DNA: TGTGCCAGCAGCCTGACTAGTTTCCACGAGCAGTACTTC; CDR3: CASSLTSFHEQYF
size: -; V: TRBV3-1/TRBV3-2; D: -; length: 14; J: TRBJ2-2; DNA: TGTGCCAGCAGCGAGCACGGGAATTGGGGGGAGCTGTTTTTT; CDR3: CASSEHGNWGELFF
size: -; V: TRBV6-6; D: -; length: 16; J: TRBJ2-1; DNA: TGTGCCAGCAGTCCCAGAGGCAGGGTAGCCTACAATGAGCAGTTCTTC; CDR3: CASSPRGRVAYNEQFF
size: -; V: TRBV29-1; D: -; length: 13; J: TRBJ1-2; DNA: TGTTCGTGGGGAGACAGGACGAACTATGGCTACACCTTC; CDR3: CSWGDRTNYGYTF
size: -; V: TRBV19; D: TRBD2; length: 24; J: TRBJ2-6; DNA: TGTGCCAGTAGTATAGCTTGGATATCAAGATGGACTAGCGGGGGTATCTCTGGGGCCAACGTCCTGACTTTC; CDR3: CASSIAWISRWTSGGISGANVLTF
size: -; V: TRBV29-1; D: TRBD1; length: 14; J: TRBJ1-1; DNA: TGCAGCGTTGCGGGACAGGCTGTGACCACTGAAGCTTTCTTT; CDR3: CSVAGQAVTTEAFF
size: -; V: TRBV7-8; D: TRBD1; length: 15; J: TRBJ1-1; DNA: TGTGCCAGCAGCTGGACAGGGGACCTGAACACTGAAGCTTTCTTT; CDR3: CASSWTGDLNTEAFF
size: -; V: TRBV16; D: -; length: 14; J: TRBJ2-1; DNA: TGTGCCAGCAGCCAGGACTGGCAGAACAATGAGCAGTTCTTC; CDR3: CASSQDWQNNEQFF
size: -; V: TRBV5-1; D: TRBD2; length: 14; J: TRBJ2-1; DNA: TGCGCCAGCAGCTTGACGGATGGTAGCGGGAGTCAGTTCTTC; CDR3: CASSLTDGSGSQFF
size: -; V: TRBV7-6; D: -; length: 14; J: TRBJ2-5; DNA: TGTGCCAGCAGCTTACTAGCCGGCCAAGAGACCCAGTACTTC; CDR3: CASSLLAGQETQYF
size: -; V: TRBV10-3; D: -; length: 12; J: TRBJ1-1; DNA: TGTGCCATCAGTGAGTCCAGCACTGAAGCTTTCTTT; CDR3: CAISESSTEAFF